Each of the 2 T cell receptor beta chains below was sequenced from the same sample in a study of shared clonotypes between healthy human individuals. Only in-frame clones appear in the TCRdb table, and some are missing; sequencing was by immunoSEQ multiplex PCR. This sample carries 2 million to 2.5 million clones, about 93% of them seen once, and the ten largest clones take 1.5% to 2%. The naive CD8 population came from CD45RO-negative cells selected for CCR7, without terminally differentiated effector memory CD45RA+ cells. Sequencing used naive CD8+ T cells from PBMCs. These receptors all stem from a young man in good health. Some clones in this sample may be carry-over from other donors' samples.

The rearrangement uses TRBV5-1 and TRBJ1-5; D unresolved. This CDR3 spans 16 amino acids. With 1 base removed from V and 4 bases from J, the gap between germline ends came to 15 bases. CDR1 is SGHRS and CDR2 is YFSETQ in the germline V gene. In DNA, the CDR3 is TGCGCCAGCAGCTTGCCCGCGAGAACGGGAAATCAGCCCCAGCATTTT. As protein: CASSLPARTGNQPQHF.

This CDR3 is CASSLGLAGNYEQYF. The CDR3 DNA is TGTGCCAGCAGCCTAGGACTAGCGGGAAACTACGAGCAGTACTTC. This sequence joins TRBV7-9 and TRBJ2-7; 12 positions match TRBD2. CDR1 and CDR2 (germline): SEHNR, FQNEAQ (reference sequence). With 5 bases clipped from V and 3 bases from J, the junction kept 5 bases outside the gene matches. The CDR3 is 15 residues long.